This passage covers 23 T cell receptor beta chains from one sample sequenced in a study of immune cell composition in non-small cell lung cancer (dated 2017 in TCRdb). The receptor library was made with the immunoSEQ multiplex PCR assay. The clones in this table, taken by TCRdb from immuneACCESS, are in-frame only. Not every clone is retained; where verified, under half of the shortfall comes from an unresolved V gene, and the cause of the rest is unknown. The sample records 15,000 to 20,000 clones, 75% to 85% of which are singletons. Of the sample, roughly a tenth falls within the top ten clones. Normal lung samples came from the same patient and consisted of non-adjacent lung tissue collected as far from the tumour as possible, at a distance of at least 3 cm. These data were also filed under a second study, of CD4 T cells in lung cancer.

Material: non-adjacent lung tissue. The receptors shown here come from a human donor with non-small cell lung cancer.

This sequence joins TRBV7-2 and TRBJ2-5; 8 bases line up with TRBD2. The V gene end was trimmed by 4 bases and the J gene end by 4 bases; junction bases not matched to a gene: 5. The CDR3 loop spans 14 amino acids. The germline V gene has CDR1 SGHTA and CDR2 FQGNSA. CDR3 DNA sequence: TGTGCCAGCAGCTCCGGGGGGGCTTTAGAGACCCAGTACTTC. Its translation: CASSSGGALETQYF.

This chain links TRBV29-1 with TRBJ2-6; D not resolved. Looked up from germline, CDR1 is SQVTM and CDR2 is ANQGSEA. The CDR3 loop spans 15 amino acids. Deletions cut 4 bases from V and 0 bases from J, with 10 bases between. CDR3 region: CSVAQKSSGANVLTF. The DNA of the CDR3 is TGCAGCGTTGCCCAAAAGAGCTCTGGGGCCAACGTCCTGACTTTC.

The chain employs TRBV15 and TRBJ1-1, with D hard to call. CDR1 is LNHNV, CDR2 YYDKDF, per germline (reference sequence). CDR3 size: 17 residues. Trimming removed 1 base from V and 1 base from J, with 16 bases in between. CDR3 nucleotide sequence: TGTGCCACCAGCAGAGGATGGAGTAGGCCTGGGAACACTGAAGCTTTCTTT. The encoded protein is CATSRGWSRPGNTEAFF.

The chain employs TRBV7-6 and TRBJ2-5; TRBD1 or TRBD2 may be the D gene (6 bases each). The CDR3 has 15 amino acids. Germline V lookup: CDR1 SGHVS, CDR2 FNYEAQ. Trimming cost V 5 bases and J 1 base, with 14 bases left between them. CDR3 residues: CASSPTGAVQETQYF. For the CDR3, the DNA is TGTGCCAGCAGCCCCACGGGGGCGGTCCAAGAGACCCAGTACTTC.

The chain carries TRBV5-1 and TRBJ2-1, with D hard to call. V was pared by 2 bases and J by 0 bases, with 15 bases between. This CDR3 is 17 amino acids long. Germline-derived CDR1 and CDR2 are SGHRS and YFSETQ. CDR3 bases: TGCGCCAGCAGCTTAGCTGTTGACTCCGACTCCTACAATGAGCAGTTCTTC. This codes for CASSLAVDSDSYNEQFF.

This chain links TRBV11-3 with TRBJ2-1, with 8 bases matching TRBD2. Germline V gives CDR1 SGHNT, CDR2 YENEEA. The CDR3 totals 16 residues. J lost 0 bases, V lost 4 bases, and 5 bases had no gene match. CDR3 DNA sequence: TGTGCCAGCAGCTCGGGGGGGGGCAGCTCCTACAATGAGCAGTTCTTC. Encoded protein: CASSSGGGSSYNEQFF.

The chain uses TRBV28 and TRBJ1-5, with TRBD1 matching over 7 bases. V lost 5 bases, J lost 2 bases, and 12 bases stayed unmatched. This CDR3 is 17 amino acids long. CDR1 is MDHEN and CDR2 is SYDVKM in the germline V gene. The CDR3 nucleotides read TGTGCCAGCAGTCCCCGACCAGGGGGTTTGGGCAATCAGCCCCAGCATTTT. Translation: CASSPRPGGLGNQPQHF.

This clone was counted a few times. The V call is TRBV4-2, the J call TRBJ1-1; TRBD1 might be the D (5 bases). CDR1 is LGHNA and CDR2 is YNFKEQ in the germline V gene. The V gene lost 1 base and the J gene lost 9 bases, with 21 bases spanning the gap. The CDR3 is 16 amino acids. The DNA of the CDR3 is TGTGCCAGCAGCCAAGCGGGGGGATCCGAACCCGGGAAAGCTTTCTTT. Translation gives CASSQAGGSEPGKAFF.

The rearrangement links TRBV27 to TRBJ2-7, with 8 nucleotides matching TRBD2. The germline V gene encodes CDR1 MNHEY and CDR2 SMNVEV (reference sequence). Trimming at V came to 6 bases and at J to 7 bases, leaving 5 bases not matched to a gene. The CDR3 is 12 amino acids. The CDR3 region has the DNA TGTGCCAGCAGCGGGGGGGTTCGGGAGCAGTACTTC. Translated: CASSGGVREQYF.

The chain uses TRBV30 and TRBJ1-2, with D possibly TRBD1 on 5 matching bases. V lost 1 base and J 10 bases, leaving 19 bases between the germline ends. Germline CDR1 and CDR2: GTSNPN and SVGIG (reference sequence). The CDR3 is 14 amino acids. CDR3 sequence reads: CAWSEDSHSSVYTF. The CDR3 DNA is TGTGCCTGGAGTGAAGACAGCCATTCGTCTGTCTACACCTTC.

The chain has TRBV7-2 and TRBJ2-5; D ambiguous. This CDR3 comprises 13 residues. Trimming removed 5 bases at V and 4 bases at J, with 11 bases between. Germline lookup yields CDR1 SGHTA and CDR2 FQGNSA. This CDR3 is CASSAPPSETQYF. In nucleotides, the CDR3 is TGTGCCAGCAGCGCCCCCCCGTCAGAGACCCAGTACTTC. Using reference TRBV7-2 and TRBJ2-5 for the parts outside the CDR3, the full variable domain is GAGVSQSPSNKVTEKGKDVELRCDPISGHTALYWYRQSLGQGLEFLIYFQGNSAPDKSGLPSDRFSAERTGGSVSTLTIQRTQQEDSAVYLCASSAPPSETQYFGPGTRLLVL.

The chain recombines TRBV7-2 with TRBJ1-2, with D tentatively TRBD1 (5 bases). Trimming took off 0 bases at V and 7 bases at J, with 12 bases between the two ends. CDR3 length equals 14 residues. Germline V gives CDR1 SGHTA, CDR2 FQGNSA. The CDR3 spells CASSLARGVGGYTF. The CDR3 nucleotides read TGTGCCAGCAGCTTAGCCCGGGGGGTAGGTGGCTACACCTTC. The complete variable domain, with remaining parts taken from reference TRBV7-2 and TRBJ1-2, reads GAGVSQSPSNKVTEKGKDVELRCDPISGHTALYWYRQSLGQGLEFLIYFQGNSAPDKSGLPSDRFSAERTGGSVSTLTIQRTQQEDSAVYLCASSLARGVGGYTFGSGTRLTVV.

The chain couples TRBV19 to TRBJ2-1; D unclear. The CDR3 consists of 15 residues. The germline gives CDR1 LNHDA, CDR2 SQIVND (reference sequence). Trimming took off 1 base at V and 5 bases at J, with 12 bases between the two ends. The CDR3 region has the DNA TGTGCCAGTAGTATAGGGGCGGCAGGAGACAATGAGCAGTTCTTC. Translated: CASSIGAAGDNEQFF.

This chain connects TRBV2 to TRBJ1-1; D perhaps matches TRBD1 (5 bases). Germline V gene sequence: CDR1 SNHLY, CDR2 FYNNEI. The germline V and J ends were trimmed by 4 bases and 7 bases, with 13 bases remaining between them. CDR3 length equals 13 residues. The CDR3 DNA is TGTGCCAGCAGTGGTCAGGGCCACGGTGAAGCTTTCTTT. Amino acid sequence: CASSGQGHGEAFF.

In the case of this clone: The junction differs from germline at one of its ends, possibly a read error. This sequence joins TRBV2 and TRBJ2-7; D tentatively reads TRBD1 or TRBD2 (5 bases each). The CDR3 has 13 residues. CDR1 is SNHLY, CDR2 FYNNEI, per germline. Written as DNA, the CDR3 is TGTGCCAGCACTGAACAGGAGGCCTACGAGCAGTACTTC. Translating gives CASTEQEAYEQYF. The variable domain in full, with the rest retrieved from reference TRBV2 and TRBJ2-7, is EPEVTQTPSHQVTQMGQEVILRCVPISNHLYFYWYRQILGQKVEFLVSFYNNEISEKSEIFDDQFSVERPDGSNFTLKIRSTKLEDSAMYFCASTEQEAYEQYFGPGTRLTVT.

The rearrangement joins TRBV29-1 to TRBJ2-3; 7 bases align to TRBD1. V lost 5 bases, J lost 0 bases, and 5 bases stayed unmatched. CDR3 length: 14 amino acids. Germline V gene lookup returns CDR1 SQVTM and CDR2 ANQGSEA. CDR3 loop: CSVTGASSTDTQYF. The CDR3 DNA is TGCAGCGTTACAGGGGCCTCTAGCACAGATACGCAGTATTTT.

The V and J genes are TRBV27 and TRBJ2-7, with 11 bases aligning to TRBD2. Trimming removed 2 bases from V and 3 bases from J; junction bases left unmatched: 0. Germline CDR1 is MNHEY and CDR2 is SMNVEV (reference sequence). The CDR3 contains 14 residues. CDR3 DNA: TGTGCCAGCAGTTTACTAGCGGGAGGCTACGAGCAGTACTTC. Translating gives CASSLLAGGYEQYF.

V gene TRBV11-2 combines with J gene TRBJ1-1, with 7 bases aligning to TRBD1. Trimming cost V 5 bases and J 4 bases; bases outside gene matches: 10. CDR1 and CDR2 (germline): SGHAT, FQNNGV. The CDR3 sequence is 15 residues long. In DNA form, the CDR3 reads TGTGCCAGCAGCCCAACTTACCCAGGGGGCACTGAAGCTTTCTTT. Translation: CASSPTYPGGTEAFF.

V is TRBV9 and J is TRBJ1-1; 7 bases align to TRBD1. V lost 5 bases to trimming and J lost 5 bases; unmatched junction nucleotides: 6. The CDR3 loop spans 13 amino acids. CDR1 and CDR2 from the germline V gene are SGDLS and YYNGEE. The chain's CDR3 is CASRATGSTEAFF. DNA of the CDR3: TGTGCCAGCAGAGCGACAGGGAGTACTGAAGCTTTCTTT. The full variable domain, its missing parts supplied by reference TRBV9 and TRBJ1-1, is DSGVTQTPKHLITATGQRVTLRCSPRSGDLSVYWYQQSLDQGLQFLIQYYNGEERAKGNILERFSAQQFPDLHSELNLSSLELGDSALYFCASRATGSTEAFFGQGTRLTVV.

This rearrangement joins TRBV7-2 to TRBJ2-5, with D possibly TRBD1 on 6 matching bases. This CDR3 region has 16 residues. Germline loops: CDR1 SGHTA, CDR2 FQGNSA. Deletions cut 5 bases from V and 7 bases from J, with 23 bases between. CDR3 nucleotide sequence: TGTGCCAGCAGCCTCAACCGCAGGGGACCATTGGGGACCCAGTACTTC. This translates into CASSLNRRGPLGTQYF.

V usage is TRBV28 and J usage is TRBJ1-2, with D perhaps TRBD1 (6 bases). Germline CDR1 reads MDHEN; CDR2 reads SYDVKM. Between the trimmed V and J ends, which lost 6 bases and 5 bases, there was a span of 22 bases. CDR3 length: 16 residues. CDR3: CASRKDEGGSLYGYTF. The DNA for the CDR3 is TGTGCCAGCAGGAAAGATGAGGGGGGGAGCCTGTATGGCTACACCTTC.

The table lists this clone with a count of one. The rearrangement joins TRBV7-3 to TRBJ2-5; possibly TRBD2 for D (7 bases). The CDR3 is 16 amino acids. V shed 5 bases and J shed 4 bases, with 20 bases lying between them. Per germline, CDR1 SGHTA and CDR2 FQGTGA. The chain's CDR3 is CASSPEGGAGGETQYF. The CDR3 nucleotides read TGTGCCAGCAGCCCTGAGGGGGGGGCCGGGGGAGAGACCCAGTACTTC.

V is TRBV27 and J is TRBJ2-7; a possible D gene is TRBD2 (5 bases). The CDR3 consists of 16 residues. Per the germline V gene, CDR1 is MNHEY and CDR2 is SMNVEV (reference sequence). Trimming cost V 5 bases and J 0 bases, with 17 bases left between them. The CDR3 coding sequence is TGTGCCAGCAGTCAAAGCTGGACTTTGAGCTCCTACGAGCAGTACTTC. Translation: CASSQSWTLSSYEQYF.